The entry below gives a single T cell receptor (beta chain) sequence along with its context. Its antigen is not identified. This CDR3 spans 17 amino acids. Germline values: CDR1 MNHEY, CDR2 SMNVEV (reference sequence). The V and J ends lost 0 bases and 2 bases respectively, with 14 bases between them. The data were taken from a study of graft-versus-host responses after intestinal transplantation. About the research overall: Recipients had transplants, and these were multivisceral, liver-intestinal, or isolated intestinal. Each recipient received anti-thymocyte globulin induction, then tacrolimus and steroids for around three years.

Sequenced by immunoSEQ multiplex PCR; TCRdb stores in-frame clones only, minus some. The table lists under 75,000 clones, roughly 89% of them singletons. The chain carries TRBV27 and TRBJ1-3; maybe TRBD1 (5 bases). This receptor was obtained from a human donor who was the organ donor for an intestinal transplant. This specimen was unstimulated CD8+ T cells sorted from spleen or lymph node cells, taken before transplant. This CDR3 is CASSLSMQGTPGNTIYF. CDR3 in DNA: TGTGCCAGCAGTTTATCAATGCAGGGCACTCCTGGAAACACCATATATTTT.